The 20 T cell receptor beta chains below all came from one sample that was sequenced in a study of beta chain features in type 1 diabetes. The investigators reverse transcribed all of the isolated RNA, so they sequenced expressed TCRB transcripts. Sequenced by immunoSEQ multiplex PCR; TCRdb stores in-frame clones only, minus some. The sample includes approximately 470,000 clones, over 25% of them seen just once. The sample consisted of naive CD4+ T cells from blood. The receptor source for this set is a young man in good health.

The CDR3 DNA reads TGTGCCAGCAGCTTAGAAACAGGGGCGGAGCAGTTCTTC. It specifies CASSLETGAEQFF. This chain joins TRBV11-3 and TRBJ2-1; TRBD1 matches at 7 bases. The junction had 3 bases not matched to a gene; V was cut back by 0 bases and J by 10 bases. This CDR3 has 13 amino acids. CDR1 and CDR2 from the germline V gene are SGHNT and YENEEA. Together with reference TRBV11-3 and TRBJ2-1, the CDR3 gives the full variable domain: EAGVVQSPRYKIIEKKQPVAFWCNPISGHNTLYWYLQNLGQGPELLIRYENEEAVDDSQLPKDRFSAERLKGVDSTLKIQPAELGDSAVYLCASSLETGAEQFFGPGTRLTVL.

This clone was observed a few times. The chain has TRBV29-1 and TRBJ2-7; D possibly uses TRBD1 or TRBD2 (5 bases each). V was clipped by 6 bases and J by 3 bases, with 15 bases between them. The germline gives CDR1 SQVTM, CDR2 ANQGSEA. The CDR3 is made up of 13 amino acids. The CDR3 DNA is TGCAGCGTGGGCCGGGACGTATACTACGAGCAGTACTTC. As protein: CSVGRDVYYEQYF.

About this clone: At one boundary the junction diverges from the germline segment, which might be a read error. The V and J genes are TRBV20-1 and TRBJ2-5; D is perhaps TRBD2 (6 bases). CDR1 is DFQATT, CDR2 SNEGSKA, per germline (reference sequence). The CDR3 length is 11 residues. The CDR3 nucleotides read TGCAGTGCTAGAGTGGGAGGACTAATCAACTTC. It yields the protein CSARVGGLINF.

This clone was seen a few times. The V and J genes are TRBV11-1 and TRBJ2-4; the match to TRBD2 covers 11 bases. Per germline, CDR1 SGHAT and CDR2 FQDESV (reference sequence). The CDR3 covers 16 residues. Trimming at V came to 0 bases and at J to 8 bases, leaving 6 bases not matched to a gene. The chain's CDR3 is CASSLASGRARDIQYF. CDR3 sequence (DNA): TGTGCCAGCAGCTTAGCTAGCGGGAGGGCCCGGGACATTCAGTACTTC.

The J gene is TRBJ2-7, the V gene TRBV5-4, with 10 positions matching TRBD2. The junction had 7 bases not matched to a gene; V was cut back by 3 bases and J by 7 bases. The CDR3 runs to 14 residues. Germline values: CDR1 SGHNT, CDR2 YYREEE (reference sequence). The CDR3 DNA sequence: TGTGCCAGCAGCTCCTCTAGCGGGAGTCGAGAGCAGTACTTC. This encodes CASSSSSGSREQYF.

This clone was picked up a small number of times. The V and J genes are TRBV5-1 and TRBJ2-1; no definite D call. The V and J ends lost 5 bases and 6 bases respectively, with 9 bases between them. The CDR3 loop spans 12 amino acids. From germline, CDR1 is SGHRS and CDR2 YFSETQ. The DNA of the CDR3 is TGCGCCAGCAGTGAGACTTTCAATGAGCAGTTCTTC. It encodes CASSETFNEQFF.

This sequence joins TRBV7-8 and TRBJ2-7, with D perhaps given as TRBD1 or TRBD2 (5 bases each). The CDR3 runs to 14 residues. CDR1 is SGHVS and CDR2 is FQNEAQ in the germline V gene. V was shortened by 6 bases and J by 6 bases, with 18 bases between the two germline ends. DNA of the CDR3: TGTGCCAGCAGGCCGGGACGGAAGTCATCCGAGCAGTACTTC. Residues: CASRPGRKSSEQYF. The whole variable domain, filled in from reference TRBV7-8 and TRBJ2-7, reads GAGVSQSPRYKVAKRGQDVALRCDPISGHVSLFWYQQALGQGPEFLTYFQNEAQLDKSGLPSDRFFAERPEGSVSTLKIQRTQQEDSAVYLCASRPGRKSSEQYFGPGTRLTVT.

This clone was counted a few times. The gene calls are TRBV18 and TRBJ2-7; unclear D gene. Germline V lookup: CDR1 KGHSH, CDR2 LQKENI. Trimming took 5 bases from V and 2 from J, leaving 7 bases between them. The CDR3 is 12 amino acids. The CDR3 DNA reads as TGTGCCAGCTCAGTGCAGCCCTACGAGCAGTACTTC. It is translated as CASSVQPYEQYF.

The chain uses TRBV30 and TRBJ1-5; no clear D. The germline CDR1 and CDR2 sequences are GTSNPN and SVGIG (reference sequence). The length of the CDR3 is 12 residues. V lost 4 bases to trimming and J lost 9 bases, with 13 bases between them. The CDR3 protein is CAWNLPGMPQHF. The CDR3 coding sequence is TGTGCCTGGAATTTACCTGGTATGCCCCAGCATTTT. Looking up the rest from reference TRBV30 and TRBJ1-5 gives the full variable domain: SQTIHQWPATLVQPVGSPLSLECTVEGTSNPNLYWYRQAAGRGLQLLFYSVGIGQISSEVPQNLSASRPQDRQFILSSKKLLLSDSGFYLCAWNLPGMPQHFGDGTRLSIL.

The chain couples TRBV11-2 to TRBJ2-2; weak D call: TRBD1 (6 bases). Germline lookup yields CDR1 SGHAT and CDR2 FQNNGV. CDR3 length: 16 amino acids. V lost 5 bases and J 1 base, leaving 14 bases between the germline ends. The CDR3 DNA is TGTGCCAGCAGCCTGGACAGACCTGGGAACACCGGGGAGCTGTTTTTT. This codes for CASSLDRPGNTGELFF.

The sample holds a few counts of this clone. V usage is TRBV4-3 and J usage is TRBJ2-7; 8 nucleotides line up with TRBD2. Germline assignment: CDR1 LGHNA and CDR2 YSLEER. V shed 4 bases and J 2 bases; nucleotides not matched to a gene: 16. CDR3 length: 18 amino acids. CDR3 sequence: CASSRELAGTSSPYEQYF. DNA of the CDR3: TGCGCCAGCAGCCGAGAACTTGCTGGGACTAGTTCCCCCTACGAGCAGTACTTC.

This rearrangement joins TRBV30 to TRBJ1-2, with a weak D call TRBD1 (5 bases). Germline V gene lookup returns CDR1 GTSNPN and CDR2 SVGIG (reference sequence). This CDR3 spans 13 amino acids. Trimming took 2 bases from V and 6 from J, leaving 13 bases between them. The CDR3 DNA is TGTGCCTGGAGTCCTCAGGGACTCCATGGCTACACCTTC. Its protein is CAWSPQGLHGYTF.

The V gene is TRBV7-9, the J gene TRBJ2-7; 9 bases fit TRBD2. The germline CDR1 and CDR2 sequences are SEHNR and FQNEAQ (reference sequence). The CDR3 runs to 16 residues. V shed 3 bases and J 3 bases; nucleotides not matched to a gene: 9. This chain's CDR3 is CASSLGSSGGSYEQYF. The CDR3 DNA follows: TGTGCCAGCAGCTTGGGCAGCAGCGGGGGGAGCTACGAGCAGTACTTC. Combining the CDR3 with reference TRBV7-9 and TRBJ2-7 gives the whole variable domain DTGVSQNPRHKITKRGQNVTFRCDPISEHNRLYWYRQTLGQGPEFLTYFQNEAQLEKSRLLSDRFSAERPKGSFSTLEIQRTEQGDSAMYLCASSLGSSGGSYEQYFGPGTRLTVT.

CDR3 nucleotides: TGTGCCAGCAGCCCAAGGACACGCTTAACTTACGAGCAGTACTTC. Protein: CASSPRTRLTYEQYF. J is TRBJ2-7 and V is TRBV7-2; D is possibly TRBD1 (5 bases). Per germline, CDR1 SGHTA and CDR2 FQGNSA. V was trimmed by 5 bases and J by 4 bases, leaving 18 bases between them. This CDR3 has 15 amino acids.

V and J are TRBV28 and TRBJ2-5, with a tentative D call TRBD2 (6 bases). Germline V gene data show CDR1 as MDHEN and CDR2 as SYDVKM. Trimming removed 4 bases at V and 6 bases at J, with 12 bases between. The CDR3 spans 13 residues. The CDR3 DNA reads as TGTGCCAGCAGTTCTAGCGACGGGAAGACCCAGTACTTC. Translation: CASSSSDGKTQYF.

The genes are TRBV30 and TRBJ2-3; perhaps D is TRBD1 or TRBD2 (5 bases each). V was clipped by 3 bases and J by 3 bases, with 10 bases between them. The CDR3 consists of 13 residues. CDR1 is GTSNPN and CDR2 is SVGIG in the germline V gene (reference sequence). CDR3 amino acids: CAWRSGRTDTQYF. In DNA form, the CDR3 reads TGTGCCTGGAGATCGGGACGAACAGATACGCAGTATTTT.

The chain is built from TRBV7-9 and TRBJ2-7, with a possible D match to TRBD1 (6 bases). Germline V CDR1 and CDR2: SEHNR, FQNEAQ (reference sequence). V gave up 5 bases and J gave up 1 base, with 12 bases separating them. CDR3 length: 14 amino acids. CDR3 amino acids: CASSLQGGSYEQYF. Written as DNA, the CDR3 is TGTGCCAGCAGCCTCCAAGGGGGATCCTACGAGCAGTACTTC.

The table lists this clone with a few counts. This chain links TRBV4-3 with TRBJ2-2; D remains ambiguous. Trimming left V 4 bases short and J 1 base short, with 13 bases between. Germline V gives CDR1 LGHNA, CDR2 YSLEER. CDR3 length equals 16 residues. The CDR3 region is CASSPGHGRNTGELFF. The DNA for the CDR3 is TGCGCCAGCAGCCCCGGGCACGGGCGGAACACCGGGGAGCTGTTTTTT.

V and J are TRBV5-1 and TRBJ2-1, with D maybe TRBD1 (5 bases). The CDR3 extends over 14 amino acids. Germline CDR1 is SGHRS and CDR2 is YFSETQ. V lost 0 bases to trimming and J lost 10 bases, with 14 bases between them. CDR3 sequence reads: CASSLENRFGEQFF. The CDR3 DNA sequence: TGCGCCAGCAGCTTGGAAAACAGGTTTGGAGAGCAGTTCTTC.

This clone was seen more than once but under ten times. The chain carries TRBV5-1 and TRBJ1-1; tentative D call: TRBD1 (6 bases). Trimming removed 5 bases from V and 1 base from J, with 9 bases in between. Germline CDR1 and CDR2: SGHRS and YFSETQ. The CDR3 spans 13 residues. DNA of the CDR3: TGCGCCAGCAGAAAGGGGGAGAACACTGAAGCTTTCTTT. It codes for CASRKGENTEAFF.